Given below is one TCR beta chain in context. Its target is not known. Intraepithelial and lamina propria lymphocytes were isolated from graft specimens. The table came from immunoSEQ multiplex PCR; TCRdb's copy has only in-frame clones and leaves some out. The sample yields approximately 9,600 clones, about 75% seen once. This sample is drawn from a study of graft-versus-host responses after intestinal transplantation. Study-level points and caveats: Allograft graft-versus-host to host-versus-graft clonal ratios ran high in patients with graft-donor T cell macrochimerism. Recipient marrow showed GvH clones, some seen first in ileum or blood.

This receptor was taken from a human patient who received an intestinal transplant, so some T cells may come from the graft donor. The input for sequencing was ileum tissue, taken 450 to 480 days after intestinal transplantation.

CDR3 nucleotide sequence: TGTGCCAGCAGCGCCAGGTCTTACACCGGGGAGCTGTTTTTT. This encodes CASSARSYTGELFF. V gene TRBV7-2 combines with J gene TRBJ2-2; D gene ambiguous. Trimming stripped 5 bases from V and 3 bases from J, with 10 bases between. The V gene's germline CDR1 is SGHTA and CDR2 FQGNSA. The CDR3 runs to 14 residues.